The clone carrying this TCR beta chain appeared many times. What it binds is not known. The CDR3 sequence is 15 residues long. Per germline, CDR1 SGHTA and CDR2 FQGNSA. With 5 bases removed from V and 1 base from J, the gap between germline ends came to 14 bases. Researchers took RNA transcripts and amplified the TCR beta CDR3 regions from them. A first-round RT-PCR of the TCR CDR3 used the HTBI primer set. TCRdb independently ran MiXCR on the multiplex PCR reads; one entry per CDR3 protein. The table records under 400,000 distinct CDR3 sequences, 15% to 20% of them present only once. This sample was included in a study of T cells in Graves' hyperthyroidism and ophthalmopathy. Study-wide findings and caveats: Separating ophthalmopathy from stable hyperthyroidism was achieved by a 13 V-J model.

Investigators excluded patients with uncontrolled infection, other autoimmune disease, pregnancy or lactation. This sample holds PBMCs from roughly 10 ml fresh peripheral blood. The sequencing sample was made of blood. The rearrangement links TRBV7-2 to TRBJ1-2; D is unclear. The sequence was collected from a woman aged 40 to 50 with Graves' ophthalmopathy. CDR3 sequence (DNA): TGTGCCAGCAGCATTGGCTCGGGTCTTAACTATGGCTACACCTTC. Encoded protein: CASSIGSGLNYGYTF.